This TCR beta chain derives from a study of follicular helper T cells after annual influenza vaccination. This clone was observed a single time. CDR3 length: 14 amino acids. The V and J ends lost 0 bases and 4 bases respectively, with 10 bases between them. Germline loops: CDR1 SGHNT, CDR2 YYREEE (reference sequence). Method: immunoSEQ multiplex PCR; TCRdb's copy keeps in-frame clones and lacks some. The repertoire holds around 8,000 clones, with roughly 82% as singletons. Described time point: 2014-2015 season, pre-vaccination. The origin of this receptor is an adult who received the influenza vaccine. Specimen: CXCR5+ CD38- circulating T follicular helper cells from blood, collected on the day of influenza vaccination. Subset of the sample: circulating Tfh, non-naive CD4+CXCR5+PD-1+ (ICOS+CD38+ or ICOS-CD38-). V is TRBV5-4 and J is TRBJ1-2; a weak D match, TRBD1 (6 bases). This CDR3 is CASSLEKGVYGYTF. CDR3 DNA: TGTGCCAGCAGCTTGGAGAAGGGGGTCTATGGCTACACCTTC.